Below are 21 T cell receptor beta chains sequenced from a single sample in a study of blood T cell repertoires in COVID-19. TCRdb keeps only in-frame clones here, not all; method: immunoSEQ multiplex PCR. The sample has roughly 280,000 clones; roughly 86% are singletons. The material sequenced was peripheral blood. The origin of the receptors is a woman in her 30s with COVID-19, enrolled during active disease.

V gene TRBV19 combines with J gene TRBJ2-2, with D hard to call. Trimming removed 1 base at V and 3 bases at J, with 12 bases between. From germline, CDR1 is LNHDA and CDR2 SQIVND (reference sequence). The CDR3 runs to 16 residues. The CDR3 DNA reads as TGTGCCAGTAGTATAGGTTTGTTGGGCCACACCGGGGAGCTGTTTTTT. Translating gives CASSIGLLGHTGELFF.

The chain employs TRBV2 and TRBJ2-1; the D gene is possibly TRBD1 (5 bases). The V and J ends lost 7 bases and 5 bases respectively, with 15 bases between them. The CDR3 contains 14 residues. Germline CDR1 reads SNHLY; CDR2 reads FYNNEI. DNA of the CDR3: TGTGCCAGCAACAGGCGCGTGCAAGACAATGAGCAGTTCTTC. It translates to CASNRRVQDNEQFF.

The rearrangement uses TRBV2 and TRBJ2-7; TRBD1 is a possible D gene (6 bases). The V end lost 6 bases, the J end lost 7 bases, and 13 bases lay between the germline ends. Germline V CDR1 and CDR2: SNHLY, FYNNEI. This CDR3 spans 12 amino acids. In nucleotides, the CDR3 is TGTGCCAGCAGCCAAGGACAGTGGGAGCAGTACTTC. This translates into CASSQGQWEQYF.

The chain is built from TRBV4-2 and TRBJ2-7; 12 nucleotides line up with TRBD2. Germline-derived CDR1 and CDR2 are LGHNA and YNFKEQ. This CDR3 has 15 residues. With V trimmed by 4 bases and J by 3 bases, 4 bases remained unmatched. The CDR3 DNA is TGTGCCAGCAGCCGCGAGACTAGCGGGAGCTACGAGCAGTACTTC. It yields the protein CASSRETSGSYEQYF.

The chain recombines TRBV4-1 with TRBJ2-2; TRBD2 might be the D (5 bases). The CDR3 is made up of 14 amino acids. Germline V CDR1 and CDR2: MGHRA, YSYEKL. Deletions cut 0 bases from V and 6 bases from J, with 8 bases between. CDR3 nucleotides: TGCGCCAGCAGCCAAGATTCACTAGCCGGGGAGCTGTTTTTT. It encodes CASSQDSLAGELFF.

This clone has more than one count but fewer than ten. The chain has TRBV28 and TRBJ1-6, with 7 bases matching TRBD1. The CDR3 is made up of 14 amino acids. V was pared by 4 bases and J by 5 bases, with 2 bases of the junction left unmatched. Germline V CDR1 and CDR2: MDHEN, SYDVKM. The CDR3 here is CASSYTGDNSPLHF. DNA of the CDR3: TGTGCCAGCAGTTACACAGGGGATAATTCACCCCTCCACTTT.

The chain couples TRBV28 to TRBJ2-7; D is unclear. Germline CDR1 reads MDHEN; CDR2 reads SYDVKM. This CDR3 comprises 13 residues. With 3 bases removed from V and 2 bases from J, the gap between germline ends came to 8 bases. CDR3: CASSFGATYEQYF. The CDR3 coding sequence is TGTGCCAGCAGTTTCGGAGCTACCTACGAGCAGTACTTC. Drawing the rest from reference TRBV28 and TRBJ2-7, the complete variable domain is DVKVTQSSRYLVKRTGEKVFLECVQDMDHENMFWYRQDPGLGLRLIYFSYDVKMKEKGDIPEGYSVSREKKERFSLILESASTNQTSMYLCASSFGATYEQYFGPGTRLTVT.

The chain has TRBV7-2 and TRBJ2-4; TRBD2 aligns across 9 bases. This CDR3 contains 16 residues. The V and J ends lost 1 base and 8 bases, in that order; junction bases with no gene match: 9. Looked up from germline, CDR1 is SGHTA and CDR2 is FQGNSA. The CDR3 nucleotides are TGTGCCAGCAGCTTAGTTAGCGGGGGAGCTATCCACATTCAGTACTTC. It specifies CASSLVSGGAIHIQYF.

In the case of this clone: Different DNA sequences within this sample yield the same CDR3. This chain uses TRBV10-3 with TRBJ1-2; D is possibly TRBD1 (6 bases). The germline V and J ends were trimmed by 4 bases and 2 bases, with 11 bases remaining between them. CDR1 is ENHRY, CDR2 SYGVKD, per germline. This CDR3 comprises 14 residues. The chain's CDR3 is CAISARTANYGYTF. CDR3 nucleotide sequence: TGTGCCATCAGTGCCCGGACAGCGAACTATGGCTACACCTTC.

The V gene is TRBV6-5, the J gene TRBJ2-1; no definite D call. The germline V gene has CDR1 MNHEY and CDR2 SVGAGI. The CDR3 sequence is 14 residues long. V shed 5 bases and J shed 4 bases, with 12 bases lying between them. CDR3 loop: CASSRSRRYNEQFF. The CDR3 DNA follows: TGTGCCAGCAGTAGGTCTAGGAGATACAATGAGCAGTTCTTC.

The V gene is TRBV12-3 or TRBV12-4, the J gene TRBJ1-2; TRBD1 aligns across 7 bases. The CDR3 loop spans 13 amino acids. The ends lost 8 bases at V and 2 bases at J; junction bases unmatched: 5. The CDR3 region is CASEPGGNYGYTF. The CDR3 DNA is TGTGCCAGCGAGCCAGGGGGAAACTATGGCTACACCTTC.

The chain recombines TRBV11-2 with TRBJ2-1, with TRBD2 matching 7 bases. Trimming at V came to 0 bases and at J to 4 bases, leaving 3 bases not matched to a gene. This CDR3 spans 15 amino acids. Germline CDR1 is SGHAT and CDR2 is FQNNGV. CDR3 loop: CASSLDAGEYNEQFF. CDR3 nucleotides: TGTGCCAGCAGCTTAGATGCGGGAGAGTACAATGAGCAGTTCTTC.

The chain is built from TRBV9 and TRBJ2-6; 11 bases map to TRBD1. The germline V gene has CDR1 SGDLS and CDR2 YYNGEE. Losses at the gene ends were 3 bases for V and 0 bases for J; bases not matched to a gene: 2. The CDR3 has 17 residues. This CDR3 is CASSAGTGGSGANVLTF. The CDR3 region has the DNA TGTGCCAGCAGCGCCGGGACAGGGGGCTCTGGGGCCAACGTCCTGACTTTC. Together with reference TRBV9 and TRBJ2-6, the CDR3 gives the full variable domain: DSGVTQTPKHLITATGQRVTLRCSPRSGDLSVYWYQQSLDQGLQFLIQYYNGEERAKGNILERFSAQQFPDLHSELNLSSLELGDSALYFCASSAGTGGSGANVLTFGAGSRLTVL.

The gene calls are TRBV3-1 (or the pseudogene TRBV3-2) and TRBJ1-5; D unresolved. Trimming left V 3 bases short and J 6 bases short, with 9 bases between. Germline V gene data show CDR1 as LGHDT and CDR2 as YNNKEL (reference sequence). The CDR3 is made up of 13 amino acids. Here the CDR3 DNA reads TGTGCCAGCAGCCAGAGGGTAGGTCAGCCCCAGCATTTT. This gives the protein CASSQRVGQPQHF.

The chain links TRBV2 to TRBJ2-1; TRBD1 matches 10 bases. The ends lost 10 bases at V and 7 bases at J; junction bases unmatched: 16. This CDR3 spans 16 amino acids. Germline V gene sequence: CDR1 SNHLY, CDR2 FYNNEI. This chain's CDR3 is CAIPPSRDRGRNEQFF. The DNA for the CDR3 is TGTGCCATCCCACCTTCCCGGGACAGGGGCAGGAATGAGCAGTTCTTC.

The gene calls are TRBV27 and TRBJ1-1; no definite D call. CDR1 MNHEY and CDR2 SMNVEV come from the germline V gene (reference sequence). Trimming removed 7 bases at V and 2 bases at J, with 14 bases between. The CDR3 has 14 residues. In DNA form, the CDR3 reads TGTGCCAGCATTGGAGGAGAGAGCAACACTGAAGCTTTCTTT. It yields the protein CASIGGESNTEAFF.

The chain joins TRBV4-2 to TRBJ2-5, with D hard to call. Trimming took off 4 bases at V and 4 bases at J, with 13 bases between the two ends. The germline CDR1 and CDR2 sequences are LGHNA and YNFKEQ. The CDR3 covers 14 residues. The CDR3 loop is CASSPMPLGETQYF. The CDR3 DNA reads as TGTGCCAGCAGCCCTATGCCCCTAGGAGAGACCCAGTACTTC.

The chain is built from TRBV6-2 or TRBV6-3 and TRBJ1-6, with D hard to call. This CDR3 has 14 residues. Per germline, CDR1 MNHEY and CDR2 SVGEGT. Trimming left V 2 bases short and J 8 bases short, with 10 bases between. The CDR3 loop reads CASSYGQWDSPLHF. The CDR3 coding sequence is TGTGCCAGCAGTTACGGGCAGTGGGATTCACCCCTCCACTTT.

Notes on this clone: At the DNA level, this CDR3 is encoded by other sequences in the same sample as well. The chain carries TRBV6-5 and TRBJ2-7; 12 bases are a match to TRBD2. Germline V CDR1 and CDR2: MNHEY, SVGAGI. Losses at the gene ends were 5 bases for V and 2 bases for J; bases not matched to a gene: 1. CDR3 length: 14 residues. CDR3 amino acids: CASSRTSGTYEQYF. CDR3 in DNA: TGTGCCAGCAGTCGGACTAGCGGGACCTACGAGCAGTACTTC.

V and J are TRBV19 and TRBJ2-5, with 8 bases lining up with TRBD1. The CDR3 loop spans 12 amino acids. In germline, CDR1 is LNHDA, CDR2 SQIVND (reference sequence). The V and J ends lost 4 bases and 14 bases, in that order; junction bases with no gene match: 9. CDR3: CASSSKDRDTYF. The CDR3 DNA is TGTGCCAGTAGTAGCAAGGACAGGGACACCTACTTC.

The chain's CDR3 is CASSQESTSSYEQYF. CDR3 sequence (DNA): TGCGCCAGCAGCCAAGAATCAACTAGCTCCTACGAGCAGTACTTC. This rearrangement joins TRBV4-3 to TRBJ2-7; D is possibly TRBD2 (5 bases). Germline CDR1 LGHNA, CDR2 YSLEER. Trimming took 0 bases from V and 0 from J, leaving 9 bases between them. This CDR3 has 15 residues.